A single sample is the source of the 13 T cell receptor beta chains below, sequenced in a study of beta chain features in type 1 diabetes. The study reverse transcribed the entire isolated RNA, so it sequenced expressed TCRB transcripts. Libraries were prepared by immunoSEQ multiplex PCR; TCRdb keeps only in-frame clonotypes and omits some of them. Of 120,000 to 150,000 clones in the sample, roughly a tenth were seen once. The sequenced material came from naive CD4+ T cells from blood. The receptor source for this set is a man aged 18-30 years in good health.

Only a few counts were recorded for this clone. This chain connects TRBV5-6 to TRBJ2-7, with D perhaps matching TRBD1 (6 bases). V was clipped by 0 bases and J by 4 bases, with 20 bases between them. The germline V gene has CDR1 SGHDT and CDR2 YYEEEE. The CDR3 loop spans 17 amino acids. In DNA, the CDR3 is TGTGCCAGCAGCTTGGCTCCGAGGGTAGGGGGAAGTTACGAGCAGTACTTC. Translated: CASSLAPRVGGSYEQYF.

The chain joins TRBV18 to TRBJ1-2; D is uncertain. The germline V gene has CDR1 KGHSH and CDR2 LQKENI. The CDR3 is made up of 13 amino acids. Trimming shortened V by 3 bases and J by 7 bases, and 12 bases separated the two germline ends. CDR3 sequence (DNA): TGTGCCAGCTCACCGGCGGCTTTACGTGGCTACACCTTC. Translating it yields CASSPAALRGYTF. Together with reference TRBV18 and TRBJ1-2, the CDR3 gives the full variable domain: NAGVMQNPRHLVRRRGQEARLRCSPMKGHSHVYWYRQLPEEGLKFMVYLQKENIIDESGMPKERFSAEFPKEGPSILRIQQVVRGDSAAYFCASSPAALRGYTFGSGTRLTVV.

The V gene is TRBV4-1, the J gene TRBJ1-2, with 7 bases lining up with TRBD1. CDR1 and CDR2 (germline): MGHRA, YSYEKL. The CDR3 sequence is 14 residues long. Unmatched junction bases numbered 2, after V lost 1 base and J lost 3 bases. The DNA of the CDR3 is TGCGCCAGCAGCCAAGCCACAGGGGACTATGGCTACACCTTC. Translated: CASSQATGDYGYTF.

This clone was counted a few times. The rearrangement links TRBV11-2 to TRBJ2-1; tentative D call: TRBD1 (6 bases). V gave up 5 bases and J gave up 9 bases, with 17 bases separating them. This CDR3 contains 14 residues. Germline V gene data show CDR1 as SGHAT and CDR2 as FQNNGV. The CDR3 loop is CASSQPTGHAEQFF. The CDR3 DNA follows: TGTGCCAGCAGCCAACCGACAGGCCACGCTGAGCAGTTCTTC.

This clone was recorded a few times. The J gene is TRBJ1-2, the V gene TRBV7-2, with D tentatively TRBD1 (6 bases). Trimming shortened V by 3 bases and J by 1 base, and 6 bases separated the two germline ends. The CDR3 spans 13 residues. The germline CDR1 and CDR2 sequences are SGHTA and FQGNSA. Here the CDR3 reads CASSFRGNYGYTF. Here the CDR3 DNA reads TGTGCCAGCAGCTTCAGGGGTAACTATGGCTACACCTTC.

CDR3 nucleotide sequence: TGTGCCTGGAGTGTTAGGGGGTTTCCTTACAATGAGCAGTTCTTC. Its translation is CAWSVRGFPYNEQFF. The J gene is TRBJ2-1, the V gene TRBV30, with D perhaps matching TRBD1 (6 bases). V dropped 0 bases and J dropped 4 bases, with 13 bases sitting between them. CDR1 is GTSNPN, CDR2 SVGIG, per germline (reference sequence). The CDR3 runs to 15 residues.

The chain combines TRBV7-8 with TRBJ2-5; 7 nucleotides line up with TRBD2. The CDR3 loop spans 15 amino acids. Trimming cost V 2 bases and J 5 bases; bases outside gene matches: 8. Germline assignment: CDR1 SGHVS and CDR2 FQNEAQ. The CDR3 sequence is CASSLRRGLLETQYF. CDR3 in DNA: TGTGCCAGCAGCTTAAGGCGGGGGTTGTTGGAGACCCAGTACTTC.

The chain links TRBV30 to TRBJ2-7, with TRBD1 matching over 8 bases. V lost 8 bases, J lost 6 bases, and 9 bases stayed unmatched. The CDR3 covers 12 residues. Germline V CDR1 and CDR2: GTSNPN, SVGIG (reference sequence). CDR3 in DNA: TGTGCCGCTTACTCAGGGGGCGCCGAGCAGTACTTC. It is translated as CAAYSGGAEQYF.

This clone has more than one count but fewer than ten. J is TRBJ2-7 and V is TRBV6-1; the match to TRBD2 covers 8 bases. The CDR3 sequence is 16 residues long. V was clipped by 0 bases and J by 2 bases; unmatched bases: 6. The V gene's germline CDR1 is MNHNS and CDR2 SASEGT. CDR3: CASSEASAGAAYEQYF. The CDR3 DNA reads as TGTGCCAGCAGTGAAGCCTCAGCGGGGGCCGCCTACGAGCAGTACTTC.

This clone was seen more than once but under ten times. V usage is TRBV19 and J usage is TRBJ2-1; 9 bases line up with TRBD1. This CDR3 spans 14 amino acids. Germline CDR1 and CDR2: LNHDA and SQIVND (reference sequence). The J segment lost 6 bases and the V segment lost 4 bases, leaving 4 bases of the junction unmatched. In DNA form, the CDR3 reads TGTGCCAGTAGTAACGGACAGGGGCGCAATGAGCAGTTCTTC. This translates into CASSNGQGRNEQFF.

The chain has TRBV7-2 and TRBJ2-7, with 7 bases fitting TRBD2. Germline lookup yields CDR1 SGHTA and CDR2 FQGNSA. Trimming cost V 2 bases and J 0 bases; bases outside gene matches: 10. CDR3 length: 17 amino acids. In DNA, the CDR3 is TGTGCCAGCAGCTTACGTGCCGGACTAGTTCCCTCCTACGAGCAGTACTTC. Translating gives CASSLRAGLVPSYEQYF.

This clone turned up a few times. This rearrangement joins TRBV19 to TRBJ2-1; 8 positions match TRBD2. Germline CDR1 reads LNHDA; CDR2 reads SQIVND (reference sequence). This CDR3 contains 16 residues. V gave up 7 bases and J gave up 3 bases; unmatched junction bases: 11. CDR3 region: CASKFRDGGGYNEQFF. CDR3 nucleotides: TGTGCCAGTAAATTCAGGGACGGGGGGGGCTACAATGAGCAGTTCTTC.

The sample holds a few counts of this clone. J is TRBJ1-6 and V is TRBV13; D possibly corresponds to TRBD1 (6 bases). The CDR3 spans 17 residues. Germline V lookup: CDR1 PRHDT, CDR2 FYEKMQ (reference sequence). V lost 4 bases, J lost 0 bases, and 13 bases lay in between. CDR3 protein: CASSSSRTDSYNSPLHF. CDR3 DNA sequence: TGTGCCAGCAGCTCGTCCCGGACAGACTCCTATAATTCACCCCTCCACTTT.